The clone carrying this T cell receptor (beta chain) was recorded many times. These data originate in a study of T cell repertoires in cytomegalovirus infection. Study-wide background: Public TCR beta signatures provided an indication of both CMV infection and a matching HLA type.

TCRdb called the reads again in MiXCR, with one record for every CDR3 protein. The repertoire has around 250,000 distinct CDR3 sequences, over 15% of them found once; the top ten carry less than 60%. The trim removed 1 base at V and 7 bases at J, leaving 5 bases unmatched. The CDR3 covers 15 residues. The germline CDR1 and CDR2 sequences are SEHNR and FQNEAQ (reference sequence). The clonotype originates from a human donor in good health (CMV status not recorded). Some clones in this sample may be carry-over from other donors' samples. The sequenced sample was CD8+ T cells from PBMCs. The rearrangement links TRBV7-9 to TRBJ2-1; 9 bases fit TRBD1. The CDR3: CASSLVQGARNEQFF. The CDR3 DNA reads as TGTGCCAGCAGCTTAGTACAGGGGGCGAGGAATGAGCAGTTCTTC.